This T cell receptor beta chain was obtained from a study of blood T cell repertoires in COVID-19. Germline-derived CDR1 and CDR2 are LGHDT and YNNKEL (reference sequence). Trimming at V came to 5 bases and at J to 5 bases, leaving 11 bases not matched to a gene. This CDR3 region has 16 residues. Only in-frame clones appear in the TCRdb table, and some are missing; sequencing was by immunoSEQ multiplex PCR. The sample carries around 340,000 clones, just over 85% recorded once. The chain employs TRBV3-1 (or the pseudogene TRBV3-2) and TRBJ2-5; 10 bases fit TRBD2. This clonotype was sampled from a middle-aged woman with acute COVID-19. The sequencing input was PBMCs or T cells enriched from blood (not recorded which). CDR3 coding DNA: TGTGCCAGCAGCTTGAGAGGTAGCGGGAGGATCGAGACCCAGTACTTC. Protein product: CASSLRGSGRIETQYF.